This T cell receptor (beta chain) appears in the sequencing data of a study of T-cell reconstitution after alpha-beta-depleted transplantation in children. The study's findings and limits: For some patients, TCRbeta diversity was high at day 60 because of recipient T cells and thymic progenitors that survived. Two months or so post-transplant, alpha-beta T cells reportedly derived from several hundred expanded graft clones.

This CDR3 contains 16 residues. V trimming: 5 bases; J trimming: 2 bases; junction bases outside the gene matches: 7. A library of TCRbeta sequences, prepared with unique molecular identifiers, was generated. Using its own MiXCR run on the PCR reads, TCRdb lists one record per CDR3 protein. The sample has 200,000 or so distinct CDR3 sequences, 5.5% to 7% seen once. Regarding this clonotype: Antigen specificity is unknown.

The sequence derives from a girl younger than two with combined immunodeficiency, due to receive a stem cell transplant. The rearrangement uses TRBV12-3 or TRBV12-4 and TRBJ2-3; TRBD2 agrees at 10 bases. The source was PBMCs, collected before TCRalphabeta/CD19-depleted stem cell transplant. The CDR3 region has the DNA TGTGCCAGCAGTCCCGCGACTAGCGGGTACACAGATACGCAGTATTTT. It encodes CASSPATSGYTDTQYF.